This entry features one T cell receptor beta chain sequence. Its antigen remains unidentified. Sequenced by immunoSEQ multiplex PCR; TCRdb stores in-frame clones only, minus some. The sample holds around 100,000 clones, 80% to 95% seen once. The V end lost 6 bases, the J end lost 10 bases, and 21 bases lay between the germline ends. This CDR3 comprises 14 residues. Germline CDR1 is MNHEY and CDR2 is SMNVEV (reference sequence). This sample is part of a study of graft-versus-host responses after intestinal transplantation. Whole-study findings and limits: Some patients had graft-donor T cell macrochimerism. In their allografts, the ratios of graft-versus-host to host-versus-graft T cell clones were high. GvH clonotypes were identified within recipient marrow, with a subset emerging first in ileum or blood.

The material sequenced was unstimulated CD8+ T cells sorted from spleen or lymph node cells, taken before intestinal transplant. The chain combines TRBV27 with TRBJ1-2, with D possibly TRBD1 on 5 matching bases. This TCR was recovered from a human donor who received an intestinal transplant. The CDR3 DNA sequence: TGTGCCAGCAGAGCTGACAGCCGCCCCACTCCCTACACCTTC. Translation: CASRADSRPTPYTF.